The 23 T cell receptor beta chains given below trace back to one sample, sequenced in a study of cytomegalovirus exposure and HLA in healthy donors. PCR employed 60 Vbeta and 13 Jbeta primers. Profiling relied on immunoSEQ multiplex PCR, and the TCRdb table lists in-frame clones only, not all of them. The sample has some 170,000 clones; 70% to 80% are singletons. The sequencing sample was made of PBMCs. The receptors come from a male donor in good health and CMV-seronegative.

The gene calls are TRBV2 and TRBJ2-1, with 8 bases matching TRBD1. The V and J ends lost 4 bases and 3 bases, in that order; junction bases with no gene match: 5. The CDR3 is made up of 15 amino acids. Germline CDR1 SNHLY, CDR2 FYNNEI. The CDR3 DNA reads as TGTGCCAGCAGTGGGCAGGGGGCCATCTACAATGAGCAGTTCTTC. Protein: CASSGQGAIYNEQFF.

This chain joins TRBV18 and TRBJ2-7; D gene ambiguous. Germline V gives CDR1 KGHSH, CDR2 LQKENI. Trimming took 4 bases from V and 7 from J, leaving 8 bases between them. The CDR3 contains 11 residues. This chain's CDR3 is CASSLGREQYF. The CDR3 DNA reads as TGTGCCAGCTCACTGGGCCGGGAGCAGTACTTC.

This clone was observed a few times. The chain links TRBV19 to TRBJ2-7; 9 bases fit TRBD1. The CDR3 has 13 amino acids. V was pared by 9 bases and J by 5 bases, with 8 bases of the junction left unmatched. Germline-derived CDR1 and CDR2 are LNHDA and SQIVND (reference sequence). CDR3 amino acids: CASRRQGDHEQYF. CDR3 DNA: TGTGCCAGCCGTCGACAGGGGGACCACGAGCAGTACTTC.

The chain is built from TRBV29-1 and TRBJ2-1; D may be TRBD2 (6 bases). Trimming left V 1 base short and J 10 bases short, with 26 bases between. From germline, CDR1 is SQVTM and CDR2 ANQGSEA. This CDR3 contains 17 residues. The CDR3 DNA sequence: TGCAGCGTTGAAGCCCGAGGAGTGGGGATCGGGGGTATAGAGCAGTTCTTC. Amino acids: CSVEARGVGIGGIEQFF.

The chain recombines TRBV9 with TRBJ1-1, with D possibly being TRBD1 (6 bases). The germline gives CDR1 SGDLS, CDR2 YYNGEE. The CDR3 is 17 amino acids. The V and J ends lost 4 bases and 0 bases respectively, with 19 bases between them. The CDR3 nucleotides read TGTGCCAGCAGCCCCCGACAGGTTAGAGCCCTGAACACTGAAGCTTTCTTT. It codes for CASSPRQVRALNTEAFF.

This clone occurred a few times. V is TRBV28 and J is TRBJ1-4; TRBD1 agrees at 11 bases. From germline, CDR1 is MDHEN and CDR2 SYDVKM. The CDR3 spans 17 residues. V lost 7 bases, J lost 8 bases, and 15 bases stayed unmatched. The CDR3 reads CASIRAGQGGVGEKLFF. The CDR3 region has the DNA TGTGCCAGCATCCGGGCGGGACAGGGGGGGGTCGGGGAAAAACTGTTTTTT.

The gene calls are TRBV18 and TRBJ1-5; D may be TRBD1 (6 bases). Germline assignment: CDR1 KGHSH and CDR2 LQKENI. The CDR3 has 14 amino acids. Trimming took 2 bases from V and 3 from J, leaving 8 bases between them. The CDR3 protein is CASSPGGYNQPQHF. CDR3 sequence (DNA): TGTGCCAGCTCACCAGGGGGCTACAATCAGCCCCAGCATTTT.

The V call is TRBV28, the J call TRBJ2-7; D call uncertain. This CDR3 has 13 residues. Trimming pared 2 bases from V and 2 bases from J, leaving 7 bases between. Per germline, CDR1 MDHEN and CDR2 SYDVKM. CDR3 in DNA: TGTGCCAGCAGTTTACCGGAGCCCTACGAGCAGTACTTC. It codes for CASSLPEPYEQYF.

The chain carries TRBV10-3 and TRBJ1-1; D not certain. The germline V and J ends were trimmed by 10 bases and 1 base, with 13 bases remaining between them. The CDR3 is 13 amino acids. The germline V gene encodes CDR1 ENHRY and CDR2 SYGVKD. The CDR3 DNA follows: TGTGCCACCTCCGGACGGGAGAACACTGAAGCTTTCTTT. Residues: CATSGRENTEAFF.

The V and J genes are TRBV9 and TRBJ2-3, with D possibly matching TRBD2 (5 bases). The CDR3 is 16 amino acids. Deletions cut 0 bases from V and 8 bases from J, with 19 bases between. Germline values: CDR1 SGDLS, CDR2 YYNGEE. The CDR3 reads CASSVALSESRGTQYF. In nucleotides, the CDR3 is TGTGCCAGCAGCGTAGCCCTCTCAGAGAGTCGGGGTACGCAGTATTTT.

V usage is TRBV10-3 and J usage is TRBJ2-7, with TRBD2 matching 7 bases. This CDR3 region has 12 residues. The junction had 11 bases not matched to a gene; V was cut back by 11 bases and J by 7 bases. Germline CDR1 and CDR2: ENHRY and SYGVKD. CDR3 sequence (DNA): TGTGCCGCCCGGAGCGGGAAAGGTGAGCAGTACTTC. It is translated as CAARSGKGEQYF.

V usage is TRBV5-1 and J usage is TRBJ1-1; 11 bases match TRBD1. With V trimmed by 4 bases and J by 3 bases, 5 bases remained unmatched. Germline values: CDR1 SGHRS, CDR2 YFSETQ. The CDR3 spans 15 residues. The chain's CDR3 is CASSLRDRGYTEAFF. CDR3 in DNA: TGCGCCAGCAGCCTTCGGGACAGGGGGTACACTGAAGCTTTCTTT.

The V call is TRBV6-1, the J call TRBJ1-6; TRBD1 matches at 8 bases. J gave up 5 bases and V 6 bases, and 6 bases lay outside the gene matches. Germline V gene lookup returns CDR1 MNHNS and CDR2 SASEGT. The CDR3 runs 15 residues. Written as DNA, the CDR3 is TGTGCCAGCAGCTACAGGGGGAGGGATAATTCACCCCTCCACTTT. This encodes CASSYRGRDNSPLHF.

The chain combines TRBV9 with TRBJ2-7, with D unclear. Germline assignment: CDR1 SGDLS and CDR2 YYNGEE. Trimming removed 0 bases from V and 4 bases from J, with 11 bases in between. The CDR3 extends over 14 amino acids. The DNA for the CDR3 is TGTGCCAGCAGCGTAGGATCCCGGGTTTACGAGCAGTACTTC. It codes for CASSVGSRVYEQYF.

This clone has a single count. The chain employs TRBV27 and TRBJ2-7; the D gene is possibly TRBD1 (6 bases). Germline CDR1 and CDR2: MNHEY and SMNVEV (reference sequence). This CDR3 is built from 16 residues. V dropped 3 bases and J dropped 0 bases, with 15 bases sitting between them. Here the CDR3 DNA reads TGTGCCAGCAGTTTGGACAGCCCGAGGAGCTCCTACGAGCAGTACTTC. Amino acid sequence: CASSLDSPRSSYEQYF.

In DNA form, the CDR3 reads TGTGCCAGCAGTGTGAGGCTAACGAACACCGGGGAGCTGTTTTTT. Encoded protein: CASSVRLTNTGELFF. The rearrangement uses TRBV2 and TRBJ2-2; D uncertain. Per the germline V gene, CDR1 is SNHLY and CDR2 is FYNNEI. Deletions cut 4 bases from V and 0 bases from J, with 9 bases between. The CDR3 has 15 amino acids.

V is TRBV6-1 and J is TRBJ2-1, with TRBD2 matching over 7 bases. The ends lost 3 bases at V and 0 bases at J; junction bases unmatched: 2. The germline V gene encodes CDR1 MNHNS and CDR2 SASEGT. This CDR3 contains 15 residues. CDR3 sequence: CASSEGGSSYNEQFF. The DNA for the CDR3 is TGTGCCAGCAGTGAGGGCGGGAGCTCCTACAATGAGCAGTTCTTC.

The chain recombines TRBV6-1 with TRBJ2-7, with TRBD1 identical over 8 bases. V shed 6 bases and J 1 base; nucleotides not matched to a gene: 5. CDR3 size: 14 residues. Germline V CDR1 and CDR2: MNHNS, SASEGT. This CDR3 reads CASRTGGSSYEQYF. CDR3 sequence (DNA): TGTGCCAGCAGAACAGGGGGGTCGTCCTACGAGCAGTACTTC.

This clone was seen only once. The V gene is TRBV9, the J gene TRBJ1-1; D gene uncertain. CDR3 length equals 13 residues. Germline V gene lookup returns CDR1 SGDLS and CDR2 YYNGEE. V lost 0 bases, J lost 5 bases, and 8 bases lay in between. CDR3 sequence (DNA): TGTGCCAGCAGCGTAGATGGGCTGACTGAAGCTTTCTTT. Translation: CASSVDGLTEAFF.

The chain is built from TRBV7-3 and TRBJ1-3; 9 positions agree with TRBD1. The CDR3 spans 16 residues. V lost 6 bases, J lost 2 bases, and 8 bases stayed unmatched. CDR1 and CDR2 from the germline V gene are SGHTA and FQGTGA. This CDR3 reads CASSRAGTGTGNTIYF. The CDR3 region has the DNA TGTGCCAGCAGTCGAGCCGGGACAGGGACTGGAAACACCATATATTTT.

The chain recombines TRBV27 with TRBJ2-7; 7 nucleotides agree with TRBD1. CDR1 and CDR2 from the germline V gene are MNHEY and SMNVEV (reference sequence). J gave up 5 bases and V 10 bases, and 14 bases lay outside the gene matches. CDR3 length: 14 amino acids. The CDR3 reads CATSRQGSSNEQYF. CDR3 in DNA: TGTGCCACGAGCCGACAGGGTAGTAGTAACGAGCAGTACTTC.

The CDR3 loop reads CASSLGTRVSNEQFF. The DNA for the CDR3 is TGTGCCAGCAGTTTAGGGACTAGGGTTTCCAATGAGCAGTTCTTC. The rearrangement uses TRBV28 and TRBJ2-1, with 8 bases matching TRBD2. This CDR3 is built from 15 residues. CDR1 and CDR2 from the germline V gene are MDHEN and SYDVKM. V trimming: 2 bases; J trimming: 6 bases; junction bases outside the gene matches: 6.

The chain employs TRBV10-3 and TRBJ2-7; maybe TRBD2 (7 bases). Germline V gives CDR1 ENHRY, CDR2 SYGVKD. This CDR3 region has 14 residues. Trimming removed 3 bases from V and 3 bases from J, with 12 bases in between. The CDR3 coding sequence is TGTGCCATCAGTGAAGGGGGGGACGACTACGAGCAGTACTTC. It encodes CAISEGGDDYEQYF.